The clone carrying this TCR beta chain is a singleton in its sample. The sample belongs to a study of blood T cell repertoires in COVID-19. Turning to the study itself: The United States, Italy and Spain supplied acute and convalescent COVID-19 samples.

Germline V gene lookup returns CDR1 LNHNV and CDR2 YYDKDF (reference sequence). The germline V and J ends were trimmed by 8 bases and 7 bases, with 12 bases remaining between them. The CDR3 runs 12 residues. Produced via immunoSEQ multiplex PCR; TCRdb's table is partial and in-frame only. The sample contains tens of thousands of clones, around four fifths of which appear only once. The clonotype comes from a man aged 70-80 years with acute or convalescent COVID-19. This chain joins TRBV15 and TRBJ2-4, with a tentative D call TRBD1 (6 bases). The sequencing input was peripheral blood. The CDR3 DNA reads TGTGCCACCGGAACAGGGCTGAACATTCAGTACTTC. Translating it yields CATGTGLNIQYF.